The text below deals with one TCR beta chain. The antigen is unknown. These data are taken from a study of post-analysis software for immune sequencing data. The TCR beta cDNA libraries carried unique molecular identifiers. Using its own MiXCR run on the PCR reads, TCRdb lists one record per CDR3 protein. The sample includes around 400,000 distinct CDR3 sequences, 39% seen only once; the top ten take under 9%. General study results and limits: The F measure placed samples prepared in the same batch into strongly shared clusters. The study found significantly lower normalized Chao1 diversity in multiple sclerosis patients than in controls. Patients had higher frequencies than controls of a few TRBV segments, including TRBV5-6, TRBV5-1 and TRBV20-1.

The CDR3 consists of 16 residues. With V trimmed by 9 bases and J by 1 base, 10 bases remained unmatched. Germline CDR1 MNHNY, CDR2 SVGAGI (reference sequence). This TCR was recovered from a girl between 2 and 10 years old with multiple sclerosis. The genes are TRBV6-6 and TRBJ2-3; 10 nucleotides align to TRBD2. Sequenced input: blood. The CDR3: CASFGLAGGRTDTQYF. In nucleotides, the CDR3 is TGTGCCAGTTTTGGTTTAGCGGGAGGCCGCACAGATACGCAGTATTTT.